A single T cell receptor beta chain is shown here with its context. Its antigen is unknown. The sample is drawn from a study of cytomegalovirus exposure and HLA in healthy donors. Points from the study as a whole: Earlier analysis looked at TCR beta V segments, and most were productive about 87% or about 30% of the time.

The PCR had 60 Vbeta and 13 Jbeta primers. Libraries were prepared by immunoSEQ multiplex PCR; TCRdb keeps only in-frame clonotypes and omits some of them. The data contain 130,000 to 150,000 clones, roughly 78% of them singletons. The CDR3 consists of 10 residues. Germline-derived CDR1 and CDR2 are GTSNPN and SVGIG (reference sequence). The V gene lost 7 bases and the J gene lost 5 bases, with 8 bases spanning the gap. Input material: PBMCs. This TCR derives from a middle-aged man in good health and CMV-seropositive. The chain carries TRBV30 and TRBJ2-5, with D possibly TRBD2 on 6 matching bases. The CDR3 region is CASGEETQYF. The CDR3 DNA sequence: TGTGCCTCGGGGGAGGAGACCCAGTACTTC.